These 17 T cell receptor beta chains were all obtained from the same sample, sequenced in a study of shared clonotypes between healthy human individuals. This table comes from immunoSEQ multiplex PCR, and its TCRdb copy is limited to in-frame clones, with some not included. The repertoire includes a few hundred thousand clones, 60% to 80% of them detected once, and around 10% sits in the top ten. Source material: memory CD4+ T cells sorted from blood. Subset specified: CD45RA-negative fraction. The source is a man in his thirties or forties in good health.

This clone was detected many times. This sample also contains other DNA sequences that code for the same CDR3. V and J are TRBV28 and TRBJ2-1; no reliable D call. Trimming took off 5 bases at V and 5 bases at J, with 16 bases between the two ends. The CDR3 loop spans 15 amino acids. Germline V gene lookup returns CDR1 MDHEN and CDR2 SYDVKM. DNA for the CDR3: TGTGCCAGCAGTAGTTTCGGGCTAGACAACAATGAGCAGTTCTTC. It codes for CASSSFGLDNNEQFF. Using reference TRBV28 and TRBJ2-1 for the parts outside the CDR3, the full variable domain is DVKVTQSSRYLVKRTGEKVFLECVQDMDHENMFWYRQDPGLGLRLIYFSYDVKMKEKGDIPEGYSVSREKKERFSLILESASTNQTSMYLCASSSFGLDNNEQFFGPGTRLTVL.

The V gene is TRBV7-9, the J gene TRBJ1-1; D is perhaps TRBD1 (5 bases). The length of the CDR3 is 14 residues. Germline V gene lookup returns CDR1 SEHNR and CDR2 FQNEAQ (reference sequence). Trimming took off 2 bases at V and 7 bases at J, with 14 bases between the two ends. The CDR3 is CASSLSLGGGEAFF. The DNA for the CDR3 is TGTGCCAGCAGCTTATCTCTGGGTGGGGGTGAAGCTTTCTTT.

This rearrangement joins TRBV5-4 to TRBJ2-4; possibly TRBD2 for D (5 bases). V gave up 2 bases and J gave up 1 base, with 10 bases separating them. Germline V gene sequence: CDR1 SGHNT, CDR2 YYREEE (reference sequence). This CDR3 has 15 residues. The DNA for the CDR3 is TGTGCCAGCAGCTTAGAAAGCGGTGCCAAAAACATTCAGTACTTC. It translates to CASSLESGAKNIQYF.

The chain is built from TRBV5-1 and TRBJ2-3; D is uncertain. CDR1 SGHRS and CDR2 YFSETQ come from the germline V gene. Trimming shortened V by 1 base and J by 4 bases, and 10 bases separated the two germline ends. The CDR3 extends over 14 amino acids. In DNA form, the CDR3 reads TGCGCCAGCAGCTTGACGGGCTCGGCAGATACGCAGTATTTT. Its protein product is CASSLTGSADTQYF.

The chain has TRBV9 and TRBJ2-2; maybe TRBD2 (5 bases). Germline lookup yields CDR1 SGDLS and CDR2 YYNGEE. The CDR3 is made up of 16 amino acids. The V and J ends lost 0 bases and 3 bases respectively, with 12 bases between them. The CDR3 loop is CASSVVAQEDTGELFF. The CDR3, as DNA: TGTGCCAGCAGCGTAGTTGCCCAGGAGGACACCGGGGAGCTGTTTTTT.

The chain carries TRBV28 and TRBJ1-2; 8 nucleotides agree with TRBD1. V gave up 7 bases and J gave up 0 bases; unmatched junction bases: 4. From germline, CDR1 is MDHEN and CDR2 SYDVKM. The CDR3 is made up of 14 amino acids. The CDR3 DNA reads TGTGCCAGCACTTACAGGGGGACTAACTATGGCTACACCTTC. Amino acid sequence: CASTYRGTNYGYTF.

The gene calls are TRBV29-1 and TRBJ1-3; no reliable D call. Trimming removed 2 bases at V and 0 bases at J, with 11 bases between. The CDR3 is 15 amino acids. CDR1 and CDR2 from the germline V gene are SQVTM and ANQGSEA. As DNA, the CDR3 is TGCAGCGTTGAATATTATTACACCTCTGGAAACACCATATATTTT. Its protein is CSVEYYYTSGNTIYF.

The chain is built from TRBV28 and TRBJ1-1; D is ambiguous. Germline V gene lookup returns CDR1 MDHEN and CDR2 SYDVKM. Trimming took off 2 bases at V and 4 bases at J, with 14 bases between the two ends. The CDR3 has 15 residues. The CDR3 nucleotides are TGTGCCAGCAGTTTAGGAGCCCTAAGGGTCACTGAAGCTTTCTTT. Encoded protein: CASSLGALRVTEAFF. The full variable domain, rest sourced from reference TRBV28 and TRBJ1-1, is DVKVTQSSRYLVKRTGEKVFLECVQDMDHENMFWYRQDPGLGLRLIYFSYDVKMKEKGDIPEGYSVSREKKERFSLILESASTNQTSMYLCASSLGALRVTEAFFGQGTRLTVV.

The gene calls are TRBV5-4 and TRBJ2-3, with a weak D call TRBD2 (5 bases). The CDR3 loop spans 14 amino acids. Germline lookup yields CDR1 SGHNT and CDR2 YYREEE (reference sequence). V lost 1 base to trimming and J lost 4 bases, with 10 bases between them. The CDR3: CASSLRGFADTQYF. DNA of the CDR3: TGTGCCAGCAGCTTGCGCGGGTTCGCAGATACGCAGTATTTT.

This CDR3 reads CAISYSTQQFF. Written as DNA, the CDR3 is TGTGCCATCAGTTACTCGACCCAGCAGTTCTTC. The genes are TRBV10-3 and TRBJ2-1; D unresolved. CDR3 size: 11 residues. Germline lookup yields CDR1 ENHRY and CDR2 SYGVKD. The V and J ends lost 5 bases and 11 bases respectively, with 10 bases between them.

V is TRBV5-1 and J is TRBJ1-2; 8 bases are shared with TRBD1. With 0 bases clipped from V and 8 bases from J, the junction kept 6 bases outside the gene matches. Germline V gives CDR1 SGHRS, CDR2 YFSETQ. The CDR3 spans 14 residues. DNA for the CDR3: TGCGCCAGCAGCTTGGCTCAGGGGGCAGGGGGCTACACCTTC. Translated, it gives CASSLAQGAGGYTF. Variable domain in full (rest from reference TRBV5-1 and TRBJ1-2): KAGVTQTPRYLIKTRGQQVTLSCSPISGHRSVSWYQQTPGQGLQFLFEYFSETQRNKGNFPGRFSGRQFSNSRSEMNVSTLELGDSALYLCASSLAQGAGGYTFGSGTRLTVV.

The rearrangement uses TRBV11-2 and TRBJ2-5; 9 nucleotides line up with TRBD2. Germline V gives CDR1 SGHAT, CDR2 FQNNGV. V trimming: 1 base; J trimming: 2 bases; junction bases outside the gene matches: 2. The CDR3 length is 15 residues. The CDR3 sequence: CASSLGTSGQETQYF. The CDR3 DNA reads TGTGCCAGCAGCTTAGGCACTAGCGGGCAAGAGACCCAGTACTTC. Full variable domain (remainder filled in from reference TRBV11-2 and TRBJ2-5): EAGVAQSPRYKIIEKRQSVAFWCNPISGHATLYWYQQILGQGPKLLIQFQNNGVVDDSQLPKDRFSAERLKGVDSTLKIQPAKLEDSAVYLCASSLGTSGQETQYFGPGTRLLVL.

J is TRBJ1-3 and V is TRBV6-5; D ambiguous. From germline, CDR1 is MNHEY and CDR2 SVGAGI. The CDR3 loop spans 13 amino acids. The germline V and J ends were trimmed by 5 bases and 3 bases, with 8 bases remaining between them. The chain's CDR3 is CASSRSGGNTIYF. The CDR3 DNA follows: TGTGCCAGCAGTCGTTCAGGTGGAAACACCATATATTTT.

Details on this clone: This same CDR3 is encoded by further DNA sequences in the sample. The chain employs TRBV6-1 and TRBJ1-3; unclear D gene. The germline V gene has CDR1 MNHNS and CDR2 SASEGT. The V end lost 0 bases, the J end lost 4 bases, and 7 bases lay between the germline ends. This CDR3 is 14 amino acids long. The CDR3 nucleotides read TGTGCCAGCAGTGAAGCGTCCAGCGGAAACACCATATATTTT. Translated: CASSEASSGNTIYF.

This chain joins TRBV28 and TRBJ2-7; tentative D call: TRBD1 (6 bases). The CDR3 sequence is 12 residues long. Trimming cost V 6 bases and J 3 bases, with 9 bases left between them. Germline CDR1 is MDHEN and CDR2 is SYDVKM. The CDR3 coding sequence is TGTGCCAGCAGCCGGGACATCTACGAGCAGTACTTC. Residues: CASSRDIYEQYF.

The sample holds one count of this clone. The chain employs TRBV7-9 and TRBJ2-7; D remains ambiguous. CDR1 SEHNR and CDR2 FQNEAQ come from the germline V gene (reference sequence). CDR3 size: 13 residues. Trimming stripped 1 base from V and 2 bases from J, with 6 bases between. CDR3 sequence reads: CASSLDAPYEQYF. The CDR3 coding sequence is TGTGCCAGCAGCTTAGACGCGCCCTACGAGCAGTACTTC.

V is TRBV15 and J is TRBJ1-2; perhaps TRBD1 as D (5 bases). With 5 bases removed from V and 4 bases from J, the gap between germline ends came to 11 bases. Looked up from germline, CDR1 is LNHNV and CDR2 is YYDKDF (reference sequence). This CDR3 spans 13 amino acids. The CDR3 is CATSPGLAYGYTF. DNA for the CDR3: TGTGCCACCAGCCCGGGACTCGCCTATGGCTACACCTTC.